Each of the 24 T cell receptor beta chains below was sequenced from the same sample in a study of T cells in Graves' hyperthyroidism and ophthalmopathy (dated by TCRdb to between 2018 and 2021). The library was generated by multiplex PCR. The reads were generated on an Illumina HiSeq 2000. The TCR beta CDR3 regions were amplified from RNA transcripts. The TCR CDR3 was subjected to a first round of RT-PCR using the HTBI primer set and the Qiagen OneStep RT-PCR kit. TCRdb cleaned the public reads at Q25 with fastp, built clones with MiXCR and kept in-frame beta chains. CDR3 protein sequences are deduplicated, and each keeps its most common genes and DNA. The sample table shows about 250,000 distinct CDR3 sequences, and approximately 23% are seen once. The top ten hold 35% of the sample. Sample: blood. The receptors derive from a woman aged 40 to 49 with Graves' ophthalmopathy.

The chain is built from TRBV11-2 and TRBJ2-6, with 8 positions matching TRBD2. The CDR3 has 17 residues. CDR1 and CDR2 from the germline V gene are SGHAT and FQNNGV. Trimming cost V 6 bases and J 0 bases; bases outside gene matches: 7. The CDR3 here is CASSRFGTSSGANVLTF. The CDR3, as DNA: TGTGCCAGCAGTCGCTTCGGGACTAGCTCTGGGGCCAACGTCCTGACTTTC. Complete variable domain (other parts from reference TRBV11-2 and TRBJ2-6): EAGVAQSPRYKIIEKRQSVAFWCNPISGHATLYWYQQILGQGPKLLIQFQNNGVVDDSQLPKDRFSAERLKGVDSTLKIQPAKLEDSAVYLCASSRFGTSSGANVLTFGAGSRLTVL.

This sequence joins TRBV28 and TRBJ1-2, with 10 bases that match TRBD1. The germline CDR1 and CDR2 sequences are MDHEN and SYDVKM. The CDR3 length is 16 residues. Trimming took 7 bases from V and 4 from J; bases not matched to a gene: 12. CDR3 residues: CASIFRVGTGVYGYTF. In DNA form, the CDR3 reads TGTGCCAGCATTTTTCGTGTCGGGACAGGGGTCTATGGCTACACCTTC.

This clonotype has a count of ten or more. The gene calls are TRBV20-1 and TRBJ2-7; 7 bases are shared with TRBD1. The V segment lost 6 bases and the J segment 2 bases; nucleotides outside the gene matches: 7. Germline CDR1 is DFQATT and CDR2 is SNEGSKA (reference sequence). This CDR3 region has 13 residues. The CDR3 sequence: CSATGQTTYEQYF. CDR3 in DNA: TGCAGTGCCACGGGACAGACCACCTACGAGCAGTACTTC.

There are many counts of this clonotype. The gene calls are TRBV12-3 or TRBV12-4 and TRBJ1-2; the D gene is possibly TRBD1 (6 bases). V was trimmed by 6 bases and J by 4 bases, leaving 12 bases between them. The CDR3 is 13 amino acids. The CDR3 here is CASSPTGFYGYTF. CDR3 DNA sequence: TGTGCCAGCAGCCCGACAGGATTCTATGGCTACACCTTC.

This clonotype was counted many times. This chain connects TRBV6-5 to TRBJ1-1, with a tentative D call TRBD1 (5 bases). CDR3 length: 15 amino acids. Trimming removed 2 bases from V and 5 bases from J, with 15 bases in between. CDR1 and CDR2 from the germline V gene are MNHEY and SVGAGI. CDR3 bases: TGTGCCAGCAGTTACCCCGGGCAGGGAACGACTGAAGCTTTCTTT. Protein: CASSYPGQGTTEAFF.

This clonotype was picked up many times. V gene TRBV4-2 combines with J gene TRBJ2-4; TRBD2 aligns across 7 bases. Trimming cost V 4 bases and J 4 bases; bases outside gene matches: 4. This CDR3 is built from 14 residues. Germline-derived CDR1 and CDR2 are LGHNA and YNFKEQ. The CDR3 nucleotides read TGTGCCAGCAGCCCTTTGGGGGGGAAAAACATTCAGTACTTC. Its translation is CASSPLGGKNIQYF.

This clonotype was recorded at least ten times. The V and J genes are TRBV20-1 and TRBJ2-5; a weak D match, TRBD2 (5 bases). CDR1 DFQATT and CDR2 SNEGSKA come from the germline V gene (reference sequence). The germline V and J ends were trimmed by 5 bases and 5 bases, with 12 bases remaining between them. The CDR3 extends over 12 amino acids. CDR3 sequence (DNA): TGCAGTGCTCCCCCCCGCGGGGAGACCCAGTACTTC. It codes for CSAPPRGETQYF.

This clonotype has ten or more counts. The chain combines TRBV30 with TRBJ2-4, with 9 nucleotides matching TRBD2. J gave up 1 base and V 2 bases, and 6 bases lay outside the gene matches. From germline, CDR1 is GTSNPN and CDR2 SVGIG (reference sequence). The CDR3 consists of 16 residues. CDR3 sequence: CAWSKASGNAKNIQYF. The CDR3 nucleotides are TGTGCCTGGAGTAAAGCTAGCGGGAACGCCAAAAACATTCAGTACTTC.

This clonotype was observed at least ten times. The CDR3 is CASKGSSNQPQHF. The DNA for the CDR3 is TGTGCCAGCAAGGGGTCGAGCAATCAGCCCCAGCATTTT. The chain carries TRBV2 and TRBJ1-5, with D tentatively TRBD1 (5 bases). V shed 7 bases and J shed 1 base, with 8 bases lying between them. CDR1 is SNHLY, CDR2 FYNNEI, per germline. The CDR3 runs to 13 residues.

This clonotype came up once. J is TRBJ1-5 and V is TRBV7-2, with D maybe TRBD1 (5 bases). The V and J ends lost 3 bases and 3 bases respectively, with 12 bases between them. The CDR3 runs to 15 residues. The germline V gene has CDR1 SGHTA and CDR2 FQGNSA. The CDR3 here is CASSLETGYNQPQHF. CDR3 sequence (DNA): TGTGCCAGCAGCTTGGAAACAGGTTACAATCAGCCCCAGCATTTT.

The table lists this clonotype with many counts. A read error may be the cause here, since a much bigger clone is one base away. The chain couples TRBV20-1 to TRBJ2-7, with D perhaps assigned TRBD1 or TRBD2 (5 bases each). This CDR3 is built from 14 residues. V was cut by 5 bases and J by 3 bases, with 17 bases left in between. Germline CDR1 DFQATT, CDR2 SNEGSKA (reference sequence). DNA for the CDR3: TGCAGTGCTGAACCCGGGGCAGGGAACTACGAGCAGTACTTC. Its translation is CSAEPGAGNYEQYF.

This clonotype was recorded at least ten times. This sequence joins TRBV5-6 and TRBJ2-7; 13 nucleotides line up with TRBD2. The junction had 6 bases not matched to a gene; V was cut back by 2 bases and J by 7 bases. Per the germline V gene, CDR1 is SGHDT and CDR2 is YYEEEE. This CDR3 contains 15 residues. The DNA of the CDR3 is TGTGCCAGCAGCTTACCCGGACTAGCGGGAGAAGAGCAGTACTTC. This gives the protein CASSLPGLAGEEQYF.

Points on this clonotype: A much larger clone differs from this one at a single base, so this may be a read error. This rearrangement joins TRBV6-1 to TRBJ2-7; no firm D call. The ends were cut back, 4 bases at V and 7 bases at J, with 17 bases in the middle. CDR1 and CDR2 from the germline V gene are MNHNS and SASEGT. CDR3 length: 14 residues. The CDR3 is CASSVDGPAVEQYF. DNA of the CDR3: TGTGCCAGCAGTGTCGACGGACCAGCTGTTGAGCAGTACTTC.

This clonotype was recorded many times. The chain uses TRBV2 and TRBJ2-5; unclear D gene. The CDR3 sequence is 13 residues long. Germline V gives CDR1 SNHLY, CDR2 FYNNEI. Trimming removed 6 bases from V and 5 bases from J, with 13 bases in between. The CDR3 DNA is TGTGCCAGCAGAGGACCTGGTTATGAGACCCAGTACTTC. It codes for CASRGPGYETQYF.

This clonotype was recorded at least ten times. The chain joins TRBV28 to TRBJ2-7, with TRBD2 identical over 7 bases. The V and J ends lost 8 bases and 4 bases, in that order; junction bases with no gene match: 14. Germline CDR1 MDHEN, CDR2 SYDVKM. The CDR3 consists of 15 residues. CDR3 protein: CASSSAGFPVYEQYF. The CDR3, as DNA: TGTGCCAGCTCATCAGCGGGATTCCCAGTTTACGAGCAGTACTTC.

This clonotype was seen many times. The chain recombines TRBV19 with TRBJ2-2, with D possibly TRBD1 on 5 matching bases. The CDR3 contains 13 residues. Trimming stripped 11 bases from V and 1 base from J, with 11 bases between. Germline V gene lookup returns CDR1 LNHDA and CDR2 SQIVND (reference sequence). CDR3 in amino acids: CAAETGNTGELFF. The CDR3 coding sequence is TGTGCCGCTGAAACAGGGAACACCGGGGAGCTGTTTTTT.

This clonotype was detected ten times or more. DNA of the CDR3: TGTGCCAGCAGCGTGGCGGCGGCAACCTACGAGCAGTACTTC. Encoded protein: CASSVAAATYEQYF. The J gene is TRBJ2-7, the V gene TRBV9; D not resolved. V was pared by 2 bases and J by 2 bases, with 11 bases between. Germline V gene sequence: CDR1 SGDLS, CDR2 YYNGEE. The CDR3 extends over 14 amino acids.

This clonotype was seen repeatedly, ten times or more. The chain joins TRBV5-1 to TRBJ1-2, with D possibly being TRBD1 (5 bases). V lost 2 bases and J 3 bases, leaving 8 bases between the germline ends. The CDR3 extends over 13 amino acids. Germline V gene lookup returns CDR1 SGHRS and CDR2 YFSETQ. For the CDR3, the DNA is TGCGCCAGCAGCTTCGGCAGGGACTATGGCTACACCTTC. The encoded protein is CASSFGRDYGYTF.

The chain employs TRBV30 and TRBJ1-2, with D tentatively TRBD1 (6 bases). V was trimmed by 2 bases and J by 4 bases, leaving 14 bases between them. Germline V gene sequence: CDR1 GTSNPN, CDR2 SVGIG (reference sequence). The CDR3 consists of 14 residues. The DNA for the CDR3 is TGTGCCTGGAGTTGGGGGGGCGCCATCTATGGCTACACCTTC. Amino acid sequence: CAWSWGGAIYGYTF.

This clonotype was observed a handful of times. The chain uses TRBV19 and TRBJ1-1, with D possibly matching TRBD1 (6 bases). Trimming stripped 4 bases from V and 4 bases from J, with 16 bases between. Germline V gives CDR1 LNHDA, CDR2 SQIVND (reference sequence). This CDR3 is built from 15 residues. The CDR3 coding sequence is TGTGCCAGTAGTACTCTCTACGACAGGAGCACTGAAGCTTTCTTT. It encodes CASSTLYDRSTEAFF.

This clonotype was observed a single time. This chain links TRBV12-5 with TRBJ2-4; 11 bases line up with TRBD2. The germline gives CDR1 LGHNT, CDR2 FRNRAP. The CDR3 is made up of 17 amino acids. With 3 bases clipped from V and 7 bases from J, the junction kept 11 bases outside the gene matches. The CDR3 loop reads CASGLWLAGGRRNIQYF. CDR3 coding DNA: TGTGCTAGTGGTTTATGGCTAGCGGGGGGTAGGCGGAACATTCAGTACTTC.

This clonotype was seen many times. The chain employs TRBV6-1 and TRBJ1-1; TRBD1 might be the D (6 bases). The germline V and J ends were trimmed by 7 bases and 1 base, with 10 bases remaining between them. Germline V lookup: CDR1 MNHNS, CDR2 SASEGT. The CDR3 extends over 13 amino acids. Here the CDR3 DNA reads TGTGCCAGCACCAAAGGGGGGAACACTGAAGCTTTCTTT. Translation: CASTKGGNTEAFF.

This rearrangement joins TRBV28 to TRBJ2-7, with D possibly TRBD2 on 7 matching bases. V was trimmed by 4 bases and J by 8 bases, leaving 21 bases between them. CDR1 is MDHEN and CDR2 is SYDVKM in the germline V gene. The CDR3 has 15 amino acids. The CDR3 bases are TGTGCCAGCAGTTCGGGGGGCAGGAGATCGGGAAAGCAGTACTTC. Protein sequence: CASSSGGRRSGKQYF.

This clonotype appeared many times. The CDR3 DNA follows: TGCAGTGCTAGAGATGTAGGGACCGGGGAGCTGTTTTTT. Its protein product is CSARDVGTGELFF. The V gene is TRBV20-1, the J gene TRBJ2-2; D is undetermined. The CDR3 covers 13 residues. Germline lookup yields CDR1 DFQATT and CDR2 SNEGSKA (reference sequence). V gave up 0 bases and J gave up 5 bases, with 7 bases separating them.